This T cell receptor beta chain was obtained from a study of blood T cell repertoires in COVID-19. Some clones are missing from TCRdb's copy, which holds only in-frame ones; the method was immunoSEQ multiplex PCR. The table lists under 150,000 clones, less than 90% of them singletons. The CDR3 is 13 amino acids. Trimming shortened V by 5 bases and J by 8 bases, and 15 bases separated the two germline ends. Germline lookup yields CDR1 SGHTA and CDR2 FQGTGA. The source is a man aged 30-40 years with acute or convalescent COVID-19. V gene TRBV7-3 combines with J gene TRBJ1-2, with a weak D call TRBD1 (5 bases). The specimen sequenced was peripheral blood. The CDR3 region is CASSADSTGGYTF. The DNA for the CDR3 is TGTGCCAGCAGCGCCGACAGCACTGGGGGCTACACCTTC. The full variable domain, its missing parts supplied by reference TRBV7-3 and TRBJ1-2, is GAGVSQTPSNKVTEKGKYVELRCDPISGHTALYWYRQSLGQGPEFLIYFQGTGAADDSGLPNDRFFAVRPEGSVSTLKIQRTERGDSAVYLCASSADSTGGYTFGSGTRLTVV.